Each of the 18 T cell receptor beta chains below was sequenced from the same sample in a study of OX40 agonist ivuxolimab in advanced cancers. Sequenced by immunoSEQ multiplex PCR; TCRdb stores in-frame clones only, minus some. The sample lists 58,000 or so clones; roughly 83% were seen once. Here the sequenced sample was CD4+ or CD8+ T cells sorted from blood, taken in a trial of the OX40 agonist ivuxolimab. The receptor set was obtained from an adult with an advanced solid tumor such as melanoma, head and neck, liver or kidney cancer.

The rearrangement joins TRBV6-5 to TRBJ2-5; 10 positions agree with TRBD2. The CDR3 has 16 amino acids. Germline assignment: CDR1 MNHEY and CDR2 SVGAGI. Trimming cost V 2 bases and J 4 bases; bases outside gene matches: 7. DNA for the CDR3: TGTGCCAGCAGTTACGGAGTAGCGGGGGGCGGAGAGACCCAGTACTTC. The encoded protein is CASSYGVAGGGETQYF.

The CDR3: CASSLEAQANTEAFF. The CDR3 DNA reads TGTGCCAGCAGCTTAGAGGCCCAGGCGAACACTGAAGCTTTCTTT. This chain connects TRBV7-9 to TRBJ1-1; the D is unclear. CDR3 length equals 15 residues. The germline V gene encodes CDR1 SEHNR and CDR2 FQNEAQ (reference sequence). Trimming removed 1 base at V and 1 base at J, with 10 bases between.

The chain employs TRBV28 and TRBJ1-2, with D hard to call. With 10 bases removed from V and 2 bases from J, the gap between germline ends came to 8 bases. This CDR3 is 11 amino acids long. Germline V CDR1 and CDR2: MDHEN, SYDVKM. CDR3 in amino acids: CATPNNYGYTF. The CDR3 bases are TGTGCCACCCCGAACAACTATGGCTACACCTTC.

The chain joins TRBV28 to TRBJ2-3; 7 bases line up with TRBD2. This CDR3 comprises 14 residues. Trimming cost V 5 bases and J 5 bases; bases outside gene matches: 7. Germline V gene lookup returns CDR1 MDHEN and CDR2 SYDVKM. CDR3: CASSPGGIGDTQYF. The CDR3 nucleotides are TGTGCCAGCAGTCCCGGGGGGATTGGAGATACGCAGTATTTT.

The chain links TRBV19 to TRBJ2-7, with D perhaps matching TRBD2 (5 bases). Trimming stripped 2 bases from V and 6 bases from J, with 17 bases between. The CDR3 extends over 15 amino acids. The germline V gene has CDR1 LNHDA and CDR2 SQIVND (reference sequence). The CDR3 spells CASSITPIGLGEQYF. Here the CDR3 DNA reads TGTGCCAGTAGTATAACGCCTATTGGACTTGGCGAGCAGTACTTC.

The CDR3 sequence: CASQLSNQPQHF. CDR3 in DNA: TGTGCCAGCCAACTCAGCAATCAGCCCCAGCATTTT. The chain links TRBV25-1 to TRBJ1-5; D is uncertain. V was trimmed by 8 bases and J by 1 base, leaving 6 bases between them. The germline CDR1 and CDR2 sequences are MGHDK and SYGVNS. The CDR3 is 12 residues long.

The J gene is TRBJ2-1, the V gene TRBV19, with 9 bases identical to TRBD1. Germline V gene data show CDR1 as LNHDA and CDR2 as SQIVND (reference sequence). Germline trimming cut 0 bases from V and 2 bases from J; bases unmatched to any gene: 2. This CDR3 comprises 16 residues. The CDR3 DNA reads TGTGCCAGTAGTATAGAGGGACAGGGTGCCTACAATGAGCAGTTCTTC. Encoded protein: CASSIEGQGAYNEQFF.

The gene calls are TRBV28 and TRBJ1-5, with D uncertain. Germline V gene sequence: CDR1 MDHEN, CDR2 SYDVKM. The CDR3 covers 12 residues. CDR3 bases: TGTGTCACATGGGCCAGCAATCAGCCCCAGCATTTT. Protein sequence: CVTWASNQPQHF.

V usage is TRBV5-4 and J usage is TRBJ2-2, with TRBD2 identical over 7 bases. The junction had 10 bases not matched to a gene; V was cut back by 4 bases and J by 1 base. Looked up from germline, CDR1 is SGHNT and CDR2 is YYREEE (reference sequence). The CDR3 runs 17 residues. The CDR3 here is CASSLSVGGGNTGELFF. Here the CDR3 DNA reads TGTGCCAGCAGCCTATCAGTTGGCGGGGGGAACACCGGGGAGCTGTTTTTT.

The chain joins TRBV19 to TRBJ2-2; D assignment may be TRBD1 or TRBD2 (7 bases each). Germline V gene lookup returns CDR1 LNHDA and CDR2 SQIVND (reference sequence). CDR3 length: 15 amino acids. The ends were cut back, 11 bases at V and 9 bases at J, with 25 bases in the middle. CDR3 nucleotides: TGTGCCTCCTCCCGGGGTACAGGGGACTACCGGGAGCTGTTTTTT. Its protein is CASSRGTGDYRELFF.

The CDR3 region has the DNA TGTGCCAGCAGCTTAGCAGGGAATAACTATGGCTACACCTTC. Its translation is CASSLAGNNYGYTF. This sequence joins TRBV7-9 and TRBJ1-2; no clear D gene. Germline-derived CDR1 and CDR2 are SEHNR and FQNEAQ (reference sequence). The CDR3 is 14 amino acids. Trimming cost V 0 bases and J 1 base, with 6 bases left between them.

The chain joins TRBV27 to TRBJ2-2; D not resolved. V lost 5 bases and J lost 7, with 17 bases in between. There are 15 residues in the CDR3. CDR1 and CDR2 from the germline V gene are MNHEY and SMNVEV (reference sequence). CDR3 in amino acids: CASSPPFGRVGELFF. The DNA of the CDR3 is TGTGCCAGCAGTCCACCCTTCGGACGGGTCGGGGAGCTGTTTTTT.

The V and J genes are TRBV18 and TRBJ2-5; 8 bases agree with TRBD1. The CDR3 loop spans 16 amino acids. The germline CDR1 and CDR2 sequences are KGHSH and LQKENI. Trimming at V came to 5 bases and at J to 1 base, leaving 9 bases not matched to a gene. The CDR3 nucleotides are TGTGCCAGCTCATCCCTACAGGGGGGAGGCCAAGAGACCCAGTACTTC. This sequence encodes CASSSLQGGGQETQYF.

This chain uses TRBV15 with TRBJ1-3; D remains unclear. CDR1 is LNHNV, CDR2 YYDKDF, per germline (reference sequence). CDR3 length: 12 residues. The ends were cut back, 1 base at V and 4 bases at J, with 2 bases in the middle. The CDR3 bases are TGTGCCACCAGCAGAGCAGGAAACACCATATATTTT. As protein: CATSRAGNTIYF.

The chain has TRBV5-6 and TRBJ2-2, with D tentatively TRBD1 or TRBD2 (5 bases each). This CDR3 contains 14 residues. Trimming stripped 4 bases from V and 7 bases from J, with 14 bases between. The germline gives CDR1 SGHDT, CDR2 YYEEEE. This chain's CDR3 is CASSPWGFGGELFF. The DNA for the CDR3 is TGTGCCAGCAGCCCGTGGGGGTTTGGCGGGGAGCTGTTTTTT.

CDR3 amino acids: CASSGPNSPLHF. CDR3 nucleotides: TGTGCCAGCTCAGGTCCTAATTCACCCCTCCACTTT. This sequence joins TRBV28 and TRBJ1-6; no definite D call. Trimming took off 8 bases at V and 6 bases at J, with 8 bases between the two ends. CDR1 is MDHEN, CDR2 SYDVKM, per germline. CDR3 length: 12 residues.

V gene TRBV15 combines with J gene TRBJ2-5; 8 nucleotides align to TRBD2. The J segment lost 5 bases and the V segment lost 5 bases, leaving 7 bases of the junction unmatched. The CDR3 covers 14 residues. CDR1 is LNHNV and CDR2 is YYDKDF in the germline V gene (reference sequence). CDR3 sequence reads: CATSEPAGGETQYF. CDR3 in DNA: TGTGCCACCAGCGAACCGGCGGGGGGCGAGACCCAGTACTTC.

This chain joins TRBV7-8 and TRBJ2-7; no firm D call. Trimming left V 1 base short and J 4 bases short, with 5 bases between. This CDR3 comprises 12 residues. From germline, CDR1 is SGHVS and CDR2 FQNEAQ. CDR3 in amino acids: CASSLVPYEQYF. CDR3 nucleotides: TGTGCCAGCAGCTTAGTCCCTTACGAGCAGTACTTC.